This TCR beta chain stems from a study of a mutant IDH1 vaccine in newly diagnosed glioma (dated by TCRdb to the early 2020s). About the study as a whole: Patients received eight vaccinations in weeks 1, 3, 5, 7, 11, 15, 19 and 23, corresponding to visits V03 through V10. Peripheral blood was collected at six visits: V03 (baseline), V05, V07, V10, V12 and V13. Longitudinal TCRB deep sequencing was performed for around 23 treated patients wherever samples were available for exploratory analyses. Of the approximately 33 patients who were treated, around 62% were male and approximately 40% were female, and the mean age was about 40 years. Vaccination was initiated 4-6 weeks after radiotherapy alone, or concurrently with temozolomide cycles in the chemotherapy-containing groups. Before enrollment, most patients had been given radiochemotherapy with temozolomide as standard therapy, while the rest had received either radiotherapy alone or temozolomide alone. The investigation overall reported the following: Selection of PBMC samples for TCRB deep sequencing was based on availability. The authors stated that sample limitations prevented analyses of patient blood samples from being reproduced. Immune responses induced by the vaccine were seen in roughly 95% of patients across multiple MHC alleles. Pseudoprogression appeared unrelated to alterations in the top peripheral T cell clonotypes detected by TCRB sequencing.

Library creation used the immunoSEQ multiplex PCR assay. Rearranged TCR beta chain sequences were amplified with the hsTCRB Kit following the manufacturer's protocol. Sequencing of TCRB libraries was carried out on an Illumina MiSeq. The authors processed their data as follows. The kit vendor's proprietary platform handled demultiplexing, trimming and gene mapping. TCRdb retrieved this table from immuneACCESS and kept in-frame rearrangements only. Not all clones are present; in checked studies, unresolved V genes account for under half, and no reason is known for the remainder. For V, J and clone size, that table is used; D and trimming come from the DNA. The sample data list some 130,000 clones, and around 77% of these were observed just once. Clones ranked in the top ten supply 4.5% to 7% of the sample. The time point tag for this specimen amounts to: week 11, during vaccination. Every vaccine dose consisted of 300 ug of a 20-mer mutant IDH1 peptide in Montanide, administered subcutaneously together with topical imiquimod. All donors had newly diagnosed IDH1-mutant astrocytomas of WHO grade 3 or 4 that showed loss of nuclear ATRX. The samples were drawn from NOA16, a multicentre, single-arm, open-label phase I trial in Germany that tested a mutant IDH1 peptide vaccine in humans for the first time. The DNeasy Blood and Tissue Kit was used to extract genomic DNA from EDTA blood for TCRB sequencing.

A note on this clone: The target of this receptor is not known. One base away there is no much larger clone; base qualities are not given.

The germline V gene supplies CDR1 MDHEN and CDR2 SYDVKM. The V and J ends are trimmed by 4 bases and 5 bases, leaving 18 bases between them. The CDR3 starts with the cysteine, ends with the phenylalanine, and has 15 residues. Only the CDR3 region is kept as DNA, spanning 45 bases read in frame from base 1. The chain is made from TRBV28 and TRBJ2-7; the D gene may be TRBD1 or TRBD2, since each aligns over 6 bases. This TCR was recovered from a man in his forties or fifties with glioma. This specimen consisted of PBMCs, obtained from a glioma patient whose treatment included an IDH1 peptide vaccine. The DNA sequence is TGTGCCAGCAGTTCGGTGGGGGGCTCTTCGGACGAGCAGTACTTC. This codes for CASSSVGGSSDEQYF.